The subject of this entry is one TCR beta chain. Antigen specificity is unknown. The time point was: newly diagnosed GD, antithyroid drugs for less than 3 months. PBMCs were the source of the RNA used for TCR sequencing. The patients were drawn from one endocrinology department in Xi'an, China. The sample belongs to a study of regulatory T cells in long-lasting Graves disease. This CDR3 has 15 residues. The germline CDR1 and CDR2 sequences are LGHNA and YNFKEQ. Between the trimmed V and J ends, which lost 0 bases and 2 bases, there was a span of 9 bases. Arm-PCR with iRepertoire HTBI primers amplified the CDR3 regions for these TCR beta libraries. TCRdb fed the multiplex PCR reads into MiXCR, producing one record per CDR3 protein. Among about 350,000 distinct CDR3 sequences listed, about 16% were seen once. General observations from the study: Lower TCR diversity was seen in persistent Graves' patients than in newly diagnosed ones. Persistent disease preferred TRBV28, TRBJ1-2 and TRBJ2-5; new disease, TRBV20-1 and TRBJ2-1.

These data were likewise used in another study, on T cells in Graves' hyperthyroidism and ophthalmopathy. That work states: When ophthalmopathy did not progress within 18 months, Graves' hyperthyroidism was considered stable.

This specimen consisted of peripheral blood mononuclear cells (PBMCs), obtained at new diagnosis, from a patient treated with antithyroid drugs. The sequence came from a woman between 18 and 29 years old with Graves disease. The chain links TRBV4-2 to TRBJ2-3; D is ambiguous. The CDR3 sequence is CASSQDGQVTDTQYF. CDR3 DNA sequence: TGTGCCAGCAGCCAAGATGGGCAGGTCACAGATACGCAGTATTTT.